This T cell receptor (beta chain) appears in the sequencing data of a study of T cell repertoires in cytomegalovirus infection (dated by TCRdb to about 2019). As for the study more broadly: Alongside well-studied HLA-B-restricted epitopes, the peptide stimulations were aimed at recently identified HLA-C-restricted CMV epitopes, whose presentation resists viral immunomodulation. The HLA type of each donor mattered for the analysis, because public TCR beta signatures pointed to carriage of CMV infection along with the matching HLA type. Overall study results and their limits: In the ex vivo response, HLA-C-restricted CMV-specific TCR beta clonotypes were dominant, and in two of eight donors the single most frequent clonotype came from this HLA-C-restricted group. In both this cohort and an independent roughly 330-donor cohort, the cumulative frequency of public TCR beta family members distinguished carriers of CMV infection plus the relevant HLA type.

The listed sequencing device is Illumina HiSeq 1500. Through fastp at Q25 and MiXCR, TCRdb rebuilt clones from the public reads, retaining in-frame beta chains. Rows are unified per CDR3 protein, each entry keeping the most common DNA and genes. The sample table lists hundreds of thousands of distinct CDR3 sequences, around 31% of them with a count of one. 18% of the sample is taken by the ten largest. The germline V gene provides CDR1 MNHNS and CDR2 SASEGT. At the junction V is shortened by 7 bases and J by 4 bases, with 23 bases in between. Spanning cysteine to phenylalanine, the CDR3 consists of 17 amino acids. Just CDR3 DNA is preserved here, 51 bases in frame from base 1. This clonotype occurred a few times. The antigen this receptor binds is unknown. No base quality values were provided; no much bigger clone lies one nucleotide off. Interpreted using the paper, the treatment or condition label stands for: in vitro stimulation with specific CMV peptide epitopes to enrich CMV-specific T cells.

This TCR derives from a human donor in good health (CMV status not recorded). Some clones in this sample may be carry-over from other donors' samples. This specimen was cultured PBMCs, taken from culture after CMV antigen stimulation. This sequence uses TRBV6-1 and TRBJ2-1; TRBD2 is possibly the D segment (5 matching bases). The CDR3 region reads CASTLRGPTFLYNEQFF. The sequenced DNA is TGTGCCAGCACCTTACGGGGTCCCACTTTCCTTTACAATGAGCAGTTCTTC.